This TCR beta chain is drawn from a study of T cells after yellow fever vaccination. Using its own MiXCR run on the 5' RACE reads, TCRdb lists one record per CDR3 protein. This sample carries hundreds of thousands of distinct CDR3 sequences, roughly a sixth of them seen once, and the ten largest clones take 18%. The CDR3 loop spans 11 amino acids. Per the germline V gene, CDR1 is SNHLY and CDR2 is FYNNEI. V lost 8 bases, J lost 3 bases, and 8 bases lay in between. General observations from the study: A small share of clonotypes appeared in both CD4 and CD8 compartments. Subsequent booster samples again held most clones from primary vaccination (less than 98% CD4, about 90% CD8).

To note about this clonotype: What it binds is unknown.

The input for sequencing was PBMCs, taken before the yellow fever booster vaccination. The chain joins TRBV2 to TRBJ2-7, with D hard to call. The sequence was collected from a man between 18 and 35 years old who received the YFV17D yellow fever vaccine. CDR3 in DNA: TGTGCCAGCGGCCCATACTACGAGCAGTACTTC. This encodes CASGPYYEQYF.